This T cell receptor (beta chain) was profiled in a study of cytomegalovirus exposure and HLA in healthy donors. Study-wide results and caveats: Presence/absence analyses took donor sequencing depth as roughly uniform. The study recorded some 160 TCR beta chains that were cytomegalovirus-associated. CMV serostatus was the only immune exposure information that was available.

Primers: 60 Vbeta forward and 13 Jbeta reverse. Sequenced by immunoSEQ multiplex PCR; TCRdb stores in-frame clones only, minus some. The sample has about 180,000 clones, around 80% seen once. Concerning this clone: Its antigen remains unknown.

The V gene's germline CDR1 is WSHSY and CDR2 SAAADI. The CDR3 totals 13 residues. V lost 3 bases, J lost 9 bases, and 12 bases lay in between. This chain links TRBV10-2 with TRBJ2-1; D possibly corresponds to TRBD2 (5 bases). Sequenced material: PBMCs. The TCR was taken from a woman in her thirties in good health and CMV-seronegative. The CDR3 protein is CASSDTSWGEQFF. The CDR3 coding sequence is TGCGCCAGCAGTGACACTAGTTGGGGTGAGCAGTTCTTC.